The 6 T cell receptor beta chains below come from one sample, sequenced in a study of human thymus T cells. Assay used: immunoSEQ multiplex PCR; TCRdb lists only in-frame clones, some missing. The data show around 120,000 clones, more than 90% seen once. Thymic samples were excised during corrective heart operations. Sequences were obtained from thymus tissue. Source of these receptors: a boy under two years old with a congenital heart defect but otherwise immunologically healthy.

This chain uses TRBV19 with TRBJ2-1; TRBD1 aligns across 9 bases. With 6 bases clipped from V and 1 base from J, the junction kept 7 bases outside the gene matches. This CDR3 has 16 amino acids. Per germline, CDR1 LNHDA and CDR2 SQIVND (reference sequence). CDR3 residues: CASRRGGTGSYNEQFF. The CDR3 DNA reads TGTGCCAGTAGGAGGGGCGGGACAGGGTCCTACAATGAGCAGTTCTTC.

In DNA, the CDR3 is TGTGCCAGCTCCCTTGGGCGACAGGCGAACACTGAAGCTTTCTTT. This encodes CASSLGRQANTEAFF. J is TRBJ1-1 and V is TRBV2; possible D gene TRBD1, 6 bases. The ends were cut back, 8 bases at V and 1 base at J, with 17 bases in the middle. The CDR3 runs 15 residues. Looked up from germline, CDR1 is SNHLY and CDR2 is FYNNEI.

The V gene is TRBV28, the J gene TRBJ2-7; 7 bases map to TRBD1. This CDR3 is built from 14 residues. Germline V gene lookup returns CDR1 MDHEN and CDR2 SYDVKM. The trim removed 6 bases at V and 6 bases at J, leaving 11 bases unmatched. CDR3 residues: CASSPRDSKSEQYF. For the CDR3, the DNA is TGTGCCAGCAGCCCCCGGGACAGTAAATCCGAGCAGTACTTC.

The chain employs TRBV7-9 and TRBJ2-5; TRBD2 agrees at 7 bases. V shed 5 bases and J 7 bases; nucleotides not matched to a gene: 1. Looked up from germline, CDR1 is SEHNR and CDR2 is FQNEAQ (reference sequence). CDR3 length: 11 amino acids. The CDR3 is CASSERGTQYF. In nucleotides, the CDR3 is TGTGCCAGCAGCGAGCGGGGGACCCAGTACTTC.

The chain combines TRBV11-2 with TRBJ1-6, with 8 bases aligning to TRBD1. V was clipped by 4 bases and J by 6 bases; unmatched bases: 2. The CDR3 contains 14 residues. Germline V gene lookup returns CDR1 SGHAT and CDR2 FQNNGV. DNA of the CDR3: TGTGCCAGCAGCTCAGACAGGGGTAATTCACCCCTCCACTTT. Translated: CASSSDRGNSPLHF. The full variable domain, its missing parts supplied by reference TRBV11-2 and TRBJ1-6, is EAGVAQSPRYKIIEKRQSVAFWCNPISGHATLYWYQQILGQGPKLLIQFQNNGVVDDSQLPKDRFSAERLKGVDSTLKIQPAKLEDSAVYLCASSSDRGNSPLHFGNGTRLTVT.

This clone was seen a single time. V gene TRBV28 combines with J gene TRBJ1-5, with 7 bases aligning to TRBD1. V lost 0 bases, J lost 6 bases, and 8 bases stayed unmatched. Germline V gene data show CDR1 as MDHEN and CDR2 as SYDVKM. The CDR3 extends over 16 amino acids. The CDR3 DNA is TGTGCCAGCAGTTTATGGGGACAGAGGGGGCCTCAGCCCCAGCATTTT. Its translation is CASSLWGQRGPQPQHF.